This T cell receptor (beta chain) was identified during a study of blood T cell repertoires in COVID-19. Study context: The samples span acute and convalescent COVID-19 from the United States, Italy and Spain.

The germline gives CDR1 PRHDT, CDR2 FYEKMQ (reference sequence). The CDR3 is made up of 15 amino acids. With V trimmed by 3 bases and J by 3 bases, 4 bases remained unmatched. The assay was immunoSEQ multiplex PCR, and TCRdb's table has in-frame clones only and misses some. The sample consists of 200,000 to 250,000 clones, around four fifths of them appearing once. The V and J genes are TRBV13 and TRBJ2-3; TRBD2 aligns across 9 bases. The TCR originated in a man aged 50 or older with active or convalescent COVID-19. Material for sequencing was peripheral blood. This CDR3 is CASSFSSGATDTQYF. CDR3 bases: TGTGCCAGCAGCTTCTCTAGCGGGGCAACAGATACGCAGTATTTT. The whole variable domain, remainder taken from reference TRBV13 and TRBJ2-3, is AAGVIQSPRHLIKEKRETATLKCYPIPRHDTVYWYQQGPGQDPQFLISFYEKMQSDKGSIPDRFSAQQFSDYHSELNMSSLELGDSALYFCASSFSSGATDTQYFGPGTRLTVL.